This T cell receptor (beta chain) was sequenced for a study of blood T cell repertoires in COVID-19. Study in general: Acute-phase and convalescent COVID-19 samples originated in the United States, Italy and Spain. The cDNA or gDNA used as material had been derived from T cells, B-cell-depleted T cells, or PBMCs.

Followed over time, Seattle patients had been enrolled while infection was active. With 7 bases clipped from V and 0 bases from J, the junction kept 4 bases outside the gene matches. CDR1 is MNHNY, CDR2 SVGAGI, per germline (reference sequence). This CDR3 has 14 amino acids. In the original processing: Amplification from reference gene primers served as the basis for estimated nucleated cell counts. Using immunoSEQ multiplex PCR, the repertoire was profiled, and TCRdb retains in-frame clones only, with some absent. V and J calls plus clone size are reproduced from that table; the DNA served to infer D and trimming. The sample lists around 47,000 clones, more than 75% occurring once.

The chain has TRBV6-6 and TRBJ2-7; TRBD2 agrees at 9 bases. The clonotype comes from a man in his forties with COVID-19, enrolled during active disease. The sequencing sample was made of peripheral blood. The CDR3 spells CASTASGVSYEQYF. In DNA form, the CDR3 reads TGTGCCAGCACGGCTAGCGGGGTCTCCTACGAGCAGTACTTC.